Presented here are 15 T cell receptor beta chains from one specimen sequenced in a study of blood T cell repertoires in COVID-19. The repertoire was sequenced with immunoSEQ multiplex PCR; TCRdb's copy has only in-frame clones and lacks some. Among 30,000 to 45,000 clones, 75% to 90% were seen once, and the ten largest hold 9% to 13%. Sequenced: peripheral blood. These receptors were obtained from a man between 65 and 79 years old with acute or convalescent COVID-19.

This chain links TRBV27 with TRBJ2-4; TRBD1 matches 7 bases. The germline V gene has CDR1 MNHEY and CDR2 SMNVEV (reference sequence). The CDR3 loop spans 16 amino acids. Trimming at V came to 5 bases and at J to 0 bases, leaving 7 bases not matched to a gene. CDR3 DNA: TGTGCCAGCAGTCCAAGGGGACAGTTAGCCAAAAACATTCAGTACTTC. This translates into CASSPRGQLAKNIQYF.

The chain recombines TRBV24-1 with TRBJ2-3; 8 nucleotides align to TRBD2. CDR3 length: 14 residues. Trimming cost V 3 bases and J 6 bases; bases outside gene matches: 4. Germline V gene sequence: CDR1 KGHDR, CDR2 SFDVKD. The CDR3 is CATSDSGSVDTQYF. The CDR3 DNA follows: TGTGCCACCAGTGATAGCGGGAGTGTTGATACGCAGTATTTT.

This chain connects TRBV29-1 to TRBJ1-1, with 10 nucleotides matching TRBD1. The CDR3 runs 14 residues. V dropped 4 bases and J dropped 5; count of bases not matched to a gene: 7. CDR1 is SQVTM, CDR2 ANQGSEA, per germline. The CDR3 DNA is TGCAGCGTTGGGGGGACAGGGGCAAGGACTGAAGCTTTCTTT. Translating gives CSVGGTGARTEAFF.

The CDR3 nucleotides read TGCAGCGTCGATGACAGGGCTCGATCCTACAATGAGCAGTTCTTC. Translated: CSVDDRARSYNEQFF. The chain combines TRBV29-1 with TRBJ2-1; 7 nucleotides match TRBD1. J gave up 1 base and V 6 bases, and 9 bases lay outside the gene matches. From germline, CDR1 is SQVTM and CDR2 ANQGSEA. The CDR3 contains 15 residues.

The chain joins TRBV11-3 to TRBJ2-1, with a possible D match to TRBD1 (5 bases). The germline V gene has CDR1 SGHNT and CDR2 YENEEA. The CDR3 totals 15 residues. V was trimmed by 4 bases and J by 8 bases, leaving 18 bases between them. The CDR3 DNA reads TGTGCCAGCAGCTCCTCCAGGGTGGGTGGCGATGAGCAGTTCTTC. It encodes CASSSSRVGGDEQFF. The variable domain in full, with the rest retrieved from reference TRBV11-3 and TRBJ2-1, is EAGVVQSPRYKIIEKKQPVAFWCNPISGHNTLYWYLQNLGQGPELLIRYENEEAVDDSQLPKDRFSAERLKGVDSTLKIQPAELGDSAVYLCASSSSRVGGDEQFFGPGTRLTVL.

This sequence joins TRBV7-9 and TRBJ2-1; 7 nucleotides match TRBD1. The CDR3 totals 15 residues. Germline V gene sequence: CDR1 SEHNR, CDR2 FQNEAQ (reference sequence). Unmatched junction bases numbered 2, after V lost 1 base and J lost 2 bases. CDR3 sequence reads: CASSLVGTAYNEQFF. The CDR3 DNA is TGTGCCAGCAGCTTAGTTGGGACAGCCTACAATGAGCAGTTCTTC. Filled out from reference TRBV7-9 and TRBJ2-1, the complete variable domain reads DTGVSQNPRHKITKRGQNVTFRCDPISEHNRLYWYRQTLGQGPEFLTYFQNEAQLEKSRLLSDRFSAERPKGSFSTLEIQRTEQGDSAMYLCASSLVGTAYNEQFFGPGTRLTVL.

This chain joins TRBV24-1 and TRBJ2-7; the D is unclear. The CDR3 covers 14 residues. The germline V gene encodes CDR1 KGHDR and CDR2 SFDVKD. V shed 4 bases and J shed 3 bases, with 12 bases lying between them. CDR3 region: CATSDTRGVYEQYF. The DNA of the CDR3 is TGTGCCACCAGTGACACGAGAGGTGTCTACGAGCAGTACTTC.

The chain is built from TRBV7-9 and TRBJ2-1; 7 bases agree with TRBD2. The V gene end was trimmed by 3 bases and the J gene end by 1 base; junction bases not matched to a gene: 15. The CDR3 is 19 amino acids. Looked up from germline, CDR1 is SEHNR and CDR2 is FQNEAQ (reference sequence). In DNA form, the CDR3 reads TGTGCCAGCAGCTTTTGGGGCGACCGGGGGGAAGGGTCCTACAATGAGCAGTTCTTC. Translation gives CASSFWGDRGEGSYNEQFF. Using reference TRBV7-9 and TRBJ2-1 for the parts outside the CDR3, the full variable domain is DTGVSQNPRHKITKRGQNVTFRCDPISEHNRLYWYRQTLGQGPEFLTYFQNEAQLEKSRLLSDRFSAERPKGSFSTLEIQRTEQGDSAMYLCASSFWGDRGEGSYNEQFFGPGTRLTVL.

The chain is built from TRBV10-1 and TRBJ2-6; a possible D gene is TRBD2 (6 bases). The ends were cut back, 7 bases at V and 0 bases at J, with 13 bases in the middle. The germline gives CDR1 WNHNN, CDR2 SYGVQD (reference sequence). CDR3 length: 16 amino acids. The CDR3 loop reads CASTQVGGSGANVLTF. For the CDR3, the DNA is TGCGCCAGCACACAGGTGGGGGGCTCTGGGGCCAACGTCCTGACTTTC.

The chain recombines TRBV4-2 with TRBJ1-1; weak D call: TRBD1 (5 bases). The V end lost 4 bases, the J end lost 2 bases, and 11 bases lay between the germline ends. Germline V gene data show CDR1 as LGHNA and CDR2 as YNFKEQ. The CDR3 has 14 residues. This chain's CDR3 is CASSLMTDNTEAFF. CDR3 nucleotides: TGTGCCAGCAGCCTGATGACAGATAACACTGAAGCTTTCTTT.

This clone was recorded only once. The chain recombines TRBV27 with TRBJ1-2; 9 nucleotides agree with TRBD1. The germline V gene encodes CDR1 MNHEY and CDR2 SMNVEV (reference sequence). J lost 10 bases, V lost 4 bases, and 16 bases had no gene match. The CDR3 contains 16 residues. The CDR3, as DNA: TGTGCCAGCAGTTCCCAACTCCCCGGGACAGGGAAGGACTACACCTTC. Translating it yields CASSSQLPGTGKDYTF.

V and J are TRBV10-3 and TRBJ2-7, with TRBD1 identical over 8 bases. The CDR3 runs 12 residues. V was pared by 10 bases and J by 2 bases, with 4 bases of the junction left unmatched. Germline CDR1 ENHRY, CDR2 SYGVKD. The CDR3 protein is CATRQGTYEQYF. The CDR3 DNA reads TGTGCCACCCGACAGGGGACCTACGAGCAGTACTTC.

V gene TRBV5-1 combines with J gene TRBJ2-1; a weak D match, TRBD1 (6 bases). Germline loops: CDR1 SGHRS, CDR2 YFSETQ. There are 13 residues in the CDR3. With 0 bases removed from V and 12 bases from J, the gap between germline ends came to 13 bases. The CDR3: CASSLDRAPRQFF. The DNA for the CDR3 is TGCGCCAGCAGCTTGGACAGGGCCCCAAGGCAGTTCTTC.

The chain carries TRBV7-3 and TRBJ1-1; TRBD1 matches 8 bases. The CDR3 covers 14 residues. After removal of 5 bases from V and 4 bases from J, the junction contained 6 bases not matched to a gene. The germline V gene encodes CDR1 SGHTA and CDR2 FQGTGA. This chain's CDR3 is CASSKKTGGTEAFF. DNA of the CDR3: TGTGCCAGCAGCAAAAAAACAGGGGGCACTGAAGCTTTCTTT. Complete variable domain (other parts from reference TRBV7-3 and TRBJ1-1): GAGVSQTPSNKVTEKGKYVELRCDPISGHTALYWYRQSLGQGPEFLIYFQGTGAADDSGLPNDRFFAVRPEGSVSTLKIQRTERGDSAVYLCASSKKTGGTEAFFGQGTRLTVV.

This clone was detected only once. The genes are TRBV29-1 and TRBJ2-2; 11 bases line up with TRBD2. The ends lost 4 bases at V and 1 base at J; junction bases unmatched: 11. CDR3 size: 18 residues. The germline V gene encodes CDR1 SQVTM and CDR2 ANQGSEA. CDR3 nucleotide sequence: TGCAGCGTTGGCGGGGAAGGACTAGCGGGCATGAACACCGGGGAGCTGTTTTTT. It yields the protein CSVGGEGLAGMNTGELFF.